This T cell receptor (beta chain) was retrieved from a study of shared clonotypes between healthy human individuals. At deep level, the assay was performed. Assay used: immunoSEQ multiplex PCR; TCRdb lists only in-frame clones, some missing. The sample yields hundreds of thousands of clones, 90% to 95% seen once. In the naive CD8 group, cells lacked CD45RO and were positively selected for CCR7, so terminally differentiated effector memory CD45RA+ cells were left out. The CDR3 consists of 17 residues. V shed 4 bases and J 7 bases; nucleotides not matched to a gene: 9. The germline V gene has CDR1 LGHNA and CDR2 YSLEER.

The sample taken for sequencing was naive CD8+ T cells sorted from blood. This receptor was taken from a man aged 25-40 years in good health. The chain carries TRBV4-3 and TRBJ2-1; TRBD2 matches 14 bases. The CDR3 DNA follows: TGCGCCAGCAGCCCGAAAGGGGGACTAGCGGGAGTTAATGAGCAGTTCTTC. Its protein is CASSPKGGLAGVNEQFF.